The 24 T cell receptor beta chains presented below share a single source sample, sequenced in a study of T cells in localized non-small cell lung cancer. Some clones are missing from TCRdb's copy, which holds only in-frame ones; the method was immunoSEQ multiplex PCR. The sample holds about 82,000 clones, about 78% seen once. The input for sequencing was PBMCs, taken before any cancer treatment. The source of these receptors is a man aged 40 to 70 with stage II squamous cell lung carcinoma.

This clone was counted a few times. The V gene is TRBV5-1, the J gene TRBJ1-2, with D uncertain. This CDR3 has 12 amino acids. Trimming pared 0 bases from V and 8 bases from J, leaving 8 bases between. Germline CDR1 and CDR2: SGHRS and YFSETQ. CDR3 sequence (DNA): TGCGCCAGCAGCTTGGCGGGCTGGGGCTACACCTTC. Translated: CASSLAGWGYTF.

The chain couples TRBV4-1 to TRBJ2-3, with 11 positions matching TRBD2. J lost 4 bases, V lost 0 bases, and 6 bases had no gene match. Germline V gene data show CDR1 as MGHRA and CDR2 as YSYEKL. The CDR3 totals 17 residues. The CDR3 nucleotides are TGCGCCAGCAGCCAAGAGCCGACTAGCGGGGCTTCAGATACGCAGTATTTT. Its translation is CASSQEPTSGASDTQYF.

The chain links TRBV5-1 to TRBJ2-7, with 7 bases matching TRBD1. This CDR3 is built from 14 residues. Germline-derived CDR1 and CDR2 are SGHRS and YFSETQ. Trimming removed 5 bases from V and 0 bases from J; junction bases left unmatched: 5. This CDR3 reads CASRVGQDSYEQYF. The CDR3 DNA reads TGCGCCAGCAGGGTCGGACAGGACTCCTACGAGCAGTACTTC. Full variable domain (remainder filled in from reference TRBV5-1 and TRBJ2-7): KAGVTQTPRYLIKTRGQQVTLSCSPISGHRSVSWYQQTPGQGLQFLFEYFSETQRNKGNFPGRFSGRQFSNSRSEMNVSTLELGDSALYLCASRVGQDSYEQYFGPGTRLTVT.

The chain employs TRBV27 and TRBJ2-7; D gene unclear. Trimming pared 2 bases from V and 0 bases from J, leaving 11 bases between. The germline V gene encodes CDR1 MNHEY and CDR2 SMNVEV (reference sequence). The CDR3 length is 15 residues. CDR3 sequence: CASSLTRSPSYEQYF. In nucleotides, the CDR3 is TGTGCCAGCAGTTTAACCCGGAGTCCCTCCTACGAGCAGTACTTC.

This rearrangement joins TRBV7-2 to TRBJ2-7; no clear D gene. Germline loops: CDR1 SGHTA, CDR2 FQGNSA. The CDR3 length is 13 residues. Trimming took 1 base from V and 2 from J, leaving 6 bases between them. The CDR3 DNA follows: TGTGCCAGCAGCTTAGGGGTAGCCTACGAGCAGTACTTC. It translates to CASSLGVAYEQYF.

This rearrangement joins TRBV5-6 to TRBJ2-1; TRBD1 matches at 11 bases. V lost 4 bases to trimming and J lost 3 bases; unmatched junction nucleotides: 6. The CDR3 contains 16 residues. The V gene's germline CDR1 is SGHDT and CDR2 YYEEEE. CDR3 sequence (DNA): TGTGCCAGCAGCCTTCGGACAGGGGGCAACTACAATGAGCAGTTCTTC. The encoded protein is CASSLRTGGNYNEQFF.

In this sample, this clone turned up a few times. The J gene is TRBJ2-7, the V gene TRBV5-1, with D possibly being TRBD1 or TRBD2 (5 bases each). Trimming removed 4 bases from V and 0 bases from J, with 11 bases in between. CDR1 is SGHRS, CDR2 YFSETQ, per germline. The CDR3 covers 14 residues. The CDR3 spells CASSRDGDSYEQYF. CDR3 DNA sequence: TGCGCCAGCAGCCGGGACGGAGACTCCTACGAGCAGTACTTC.

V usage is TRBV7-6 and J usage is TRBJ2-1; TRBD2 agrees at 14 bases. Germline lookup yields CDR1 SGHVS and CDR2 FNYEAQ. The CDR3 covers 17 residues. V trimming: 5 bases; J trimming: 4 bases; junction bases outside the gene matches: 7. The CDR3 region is CASSRRLAGGVYNEQFF. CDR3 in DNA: TGTGCCAGCAGCCGCAGACTAGCGGGGGGGGTATACAATGAGCAGTTCTTC.

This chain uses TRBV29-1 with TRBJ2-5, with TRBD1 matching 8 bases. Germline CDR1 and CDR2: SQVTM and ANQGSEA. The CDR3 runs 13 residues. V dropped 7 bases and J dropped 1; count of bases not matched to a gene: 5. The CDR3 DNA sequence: TGCAGCGGGACAGGGTTGGGCCAAGAGACCCAGTACTTC. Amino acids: CSGTGLGQETQYF.

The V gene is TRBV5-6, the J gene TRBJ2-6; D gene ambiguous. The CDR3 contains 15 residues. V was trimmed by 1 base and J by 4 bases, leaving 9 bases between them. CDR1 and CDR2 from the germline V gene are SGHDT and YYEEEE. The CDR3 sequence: CASSLRVAGANVLTF. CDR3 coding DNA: TGTGCCAGCAGCTTGAGGGTTGCCGGGGCCAACGTCCTGACTTTC.

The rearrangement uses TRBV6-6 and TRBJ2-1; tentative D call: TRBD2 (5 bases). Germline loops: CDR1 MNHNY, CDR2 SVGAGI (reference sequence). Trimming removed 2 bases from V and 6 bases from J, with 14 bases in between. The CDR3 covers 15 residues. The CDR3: CASSYPRGEGNEQFF. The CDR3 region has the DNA TGTGCCAGCAGTTACCCCCGGGGTGAGGGCAATGAGCAGTTCTTC.

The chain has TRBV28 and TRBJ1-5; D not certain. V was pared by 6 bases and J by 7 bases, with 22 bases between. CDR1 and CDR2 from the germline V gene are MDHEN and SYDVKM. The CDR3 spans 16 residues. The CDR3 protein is CASRRSRRTAGQPQHF. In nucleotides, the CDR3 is TGTGCCAGCAGGCGGTCCCGCAGGACTGCGGGGCAGCCCCAGCATTTT.

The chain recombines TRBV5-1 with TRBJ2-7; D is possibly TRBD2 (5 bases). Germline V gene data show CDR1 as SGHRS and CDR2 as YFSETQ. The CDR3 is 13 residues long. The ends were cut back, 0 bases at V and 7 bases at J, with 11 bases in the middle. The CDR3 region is CASSLVVTGEQYF. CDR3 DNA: TGCGCCAGCAGCTTGGTAGTGACGGGGGAGCAGTACTTC.

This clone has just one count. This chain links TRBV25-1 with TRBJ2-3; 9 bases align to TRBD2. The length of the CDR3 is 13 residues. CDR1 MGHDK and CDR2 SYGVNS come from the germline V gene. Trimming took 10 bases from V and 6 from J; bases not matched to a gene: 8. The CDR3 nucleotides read TGTGCCACCCTGACTAGCGGCTACGATACGCAGTATTTT. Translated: CATLTSGYDTQYF. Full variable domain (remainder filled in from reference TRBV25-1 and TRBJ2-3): EADIYQTPRYLVIGTGKKITLECSQTMGHDKMYWYQQDPGMELHLIHYSYGVNSTEKGDLSSESTVSRIRTEHFPLTLESARPSHTSQYLCATLTSGYDTQYFGPGTRLTVL.

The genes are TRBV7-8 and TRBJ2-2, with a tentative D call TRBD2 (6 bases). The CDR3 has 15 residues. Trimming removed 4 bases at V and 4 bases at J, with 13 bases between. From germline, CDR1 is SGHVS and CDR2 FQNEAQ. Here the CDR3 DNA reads TGTGCCAGCAGCTCCGCCGGGCGGGGCACCGGGGAGCTGTTTTTT. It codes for CASSSAGRGTGELFF. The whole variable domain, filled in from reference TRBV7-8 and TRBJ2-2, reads GAGVSQSPRYKVAKRGQDVALRCDPISGHVSLFWYQQALGQGPEFLTYFQNEAQLDKSGLPSDRFFAERPEGSVSTLKIQRTQQEDSAVYLCASSSAGRGTGELFFGEGSRLTVL.

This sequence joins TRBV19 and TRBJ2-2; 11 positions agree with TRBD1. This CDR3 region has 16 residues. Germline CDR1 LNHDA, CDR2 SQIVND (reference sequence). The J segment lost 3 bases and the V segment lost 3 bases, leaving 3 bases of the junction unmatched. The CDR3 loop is CASSIRGQGDTGELFF. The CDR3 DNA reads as TGTGCCAGTAGTATTCGGGGACAGGGGGACACCGGGGAGCTGTTTTTT. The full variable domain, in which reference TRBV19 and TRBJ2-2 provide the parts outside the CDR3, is DGGITQSPKYLFRKEGQNVTLSCEQNLNHDAMYWYRQDPGQGLRLIYYSQIVNDFQKGDIAEGYSVSREKKESFPLTVTSAQKNPTAFYLCASSIRGQGDTGELFFGEGSRLTVL.

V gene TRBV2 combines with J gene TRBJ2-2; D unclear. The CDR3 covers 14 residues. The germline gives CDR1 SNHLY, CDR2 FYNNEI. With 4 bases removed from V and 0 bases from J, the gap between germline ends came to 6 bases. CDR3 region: CASSGFANTGELFF. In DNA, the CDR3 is TGTGCCAGCAGTGGGTTCGCGAACACCGGGGAGCTGTTTTTT. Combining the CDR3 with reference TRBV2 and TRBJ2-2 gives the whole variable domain EPEVTQTPSHQVTQMGQEVILRCVPISNHLYFYWYRQILGQKVEFLVSFYNNEISEKSEIFDDQFSVERPDGSNFTLKIRSTKLEDSAMYFCASSGFANTGELFFGEGSRLTVL.

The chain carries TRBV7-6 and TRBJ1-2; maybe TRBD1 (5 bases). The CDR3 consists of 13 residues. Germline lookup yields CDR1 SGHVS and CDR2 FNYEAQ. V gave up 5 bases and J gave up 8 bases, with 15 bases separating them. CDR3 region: CASSQPQGRGYTF. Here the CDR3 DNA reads TGTGCCAGCAGCCAACCTCAGGGTAGAGGCTACACCTTC.

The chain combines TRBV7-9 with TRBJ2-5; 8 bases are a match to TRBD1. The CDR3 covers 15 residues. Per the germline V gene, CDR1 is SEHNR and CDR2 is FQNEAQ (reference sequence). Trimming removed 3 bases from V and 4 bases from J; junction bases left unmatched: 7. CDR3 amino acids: CASSFRTGWRETQYF. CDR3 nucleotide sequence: TGTGCCAGCAGCTTTAGGACAGGGTGGAGAGAGACCCAGTACTTC.

CDR3 amino acids: CASSIARNEQFF. The CDR3 DNA follows: TGTGCCAGTAGTATAGCCCGCAATGAGCAGTTCTTC. The chain has TRBV19 and TRBJ2-1; D gene uncertain. CDR1 and CDR2 (germline): LNHDA, SQIVND (reference sequence). The V end lost 1 base, the J end lost 6 bases, and 4 bases lay between the germline ends. CDR3 size: 12 residues.

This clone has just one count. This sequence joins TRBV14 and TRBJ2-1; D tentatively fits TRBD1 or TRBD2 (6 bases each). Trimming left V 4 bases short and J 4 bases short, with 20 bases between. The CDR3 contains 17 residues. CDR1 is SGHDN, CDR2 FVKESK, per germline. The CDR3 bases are TGTGCCAGCAGCCTTCTCACAGGGACCGGGACTTACAATGAGCAGTTCTTC. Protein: CASSLLTGTGTYNEQFF. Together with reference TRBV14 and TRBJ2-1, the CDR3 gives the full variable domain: EAGVTQFPSHSVIEKGQTVTLRCDPISGHDNLYWYRRVMGKEIKFLLHFVKESKQDESGMPNNRFLAERTGGTYSTLKVQPAELEDSGVYFCASSLLTGTGTYNEQFFGPGTRLTVL.

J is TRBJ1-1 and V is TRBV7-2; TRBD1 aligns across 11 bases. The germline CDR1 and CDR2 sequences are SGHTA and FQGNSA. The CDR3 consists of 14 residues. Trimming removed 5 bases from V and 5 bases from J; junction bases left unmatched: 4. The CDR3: CASSRTGGRTEAFF. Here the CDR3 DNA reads TGTGCCAGCAGCCGGACAGGGGGCCGTACTGAAGCTTTCTTT.

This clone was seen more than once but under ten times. The CDR3 region is CASSAGTSGKEQYF. In DNA form, the CDR3 reads TGTGCCAGCAGTGCCGGGACTAGCGGGAAGGAGCAGTACTTC. The V and J genes are TRBV6-5 and TRBJ2-7; 13 nucleotides agree with TRBD2. Germline V CDR1 and CDR2: MNHEY, SVGAGI. The CDR3 has 14 residues. V was pared by 5 bases and J by 7 bases, with 5 bases of the junction left unmatched.

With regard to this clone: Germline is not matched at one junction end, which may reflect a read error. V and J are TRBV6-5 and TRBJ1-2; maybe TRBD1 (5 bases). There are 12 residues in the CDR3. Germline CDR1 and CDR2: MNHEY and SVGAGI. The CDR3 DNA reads TGCGCCAGCAGCCGGGACGACTATGGCTACACCTTC. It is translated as CASSRDDYGYTF.